This passage covers 17 T cell receptor beta chains from one sample sequenced in a study of Tregs in tolerant kidney transplant recipients. TCRdb's copy holds only in-frame clones and misses some; the assay was immunoSEQ multiplex PCR. The sample lists around 120,000 clones, around nine tenths occurring once. Sequencing used CD4+ T cells from blood. The receptors were gathered from a human donor in good health.

The chain couples TRBV19 to TRBJ1-5, with 9 positions matching TRBD1. CDR1 and CDR2 from the germline V gene are LNHDA and SQIVND (reference sequence). J lost 0 bases, V lost 0 bases, and 12 bases had no gene match. This CDR3 comprises 20 residues. CDR3 nucleotide sequence: TGTGCCAGTAGTATAGATCATGAGACAGGGGGGAAATATAGCAATCAGCCCCAGCATTTT. It codes for CASSIDHETGGKYSNQPQHF.

The DNA for the CDR3 is TGTGCCAGCAGCCGAAACAGGGACACTGAAGCTTTCTTT. Translated, it gives CASSRNRDTEAFF. The rearrangement uses TRBV7-3 and TRBJ1-1, with D perhaps TRBD1 (6 bases). V was shortened by 5 bases and J by 3 bases, with 10 bases between the two germline ends. CDR1 and CDR2 from the germline V gene are SGHTA and FQGTGA. The length of the CDR3 is 13 residues.

This sequence joins TRBV6-1 and TRBJ2-3, with TRBD2 identical over 8 bases. The CDR3 is made up of 15 amino acids. The V gene end was trimmed by 2 bases and the J gene end by 4 bases; junction bases not matched to a gene: 5. Germline assignment: CDR1 MNHNS and CDR2 SASEGT. CDR3 bases: TGTGCCAGCAGTGAACCAGCGGGAGTCCCAGATACGCAGTATTTT. Residues: CASSEPAGVPDTQYF.

This clone was counted a single time. The chain carries TRBV29-1 and TRBJ2-5; D is undetermined. The V gene's germline CDR1 is SQVTM and CDR2 ANQGSEA. The CDR3 runs 11 residues. The V gene lost 4 bases and the J gene lost 4 bases, with 7 bases spanning the gap. This CDR3 reads CSVVDVETQYF. CDR3 in DNA: TGCAGCGTTGTGGACGTAGAGACCCAGTACTTC.

This sequence joins TRBV18 and TRBJ2-7; TRBD1 aligns across 7 bases. The CDR3 sequence is 15 residues long. V shed 3 bases, J shed 2 bases, and the junction held 7 bases outside the gene matches. Germline lookup yields CDR1 KGHSH and CDR2 LQKENI. CDR3 DNA: TGTGCCAGCTCACCGTTCCGGGACAGACCCTACGAGCAGTACTTC. Translated, it gives CASSPFRDRPYEQYF. Full variable domain (remainder filled in from reference TRBV18 and TRBJ2-7): NAGVMQNPRHLVRRRGQEARLRCSPMKGHSHVYWYRQLPEEGLKFMVYLQKENIIDESGMPKERFSAEFPKEGPSILRIQQVVRGDSAAYFCASSPFRDRPYEQYFGPGTRLTVT.

J is TRBJ1-2 and V is TRBV21-1; whether TRBD1, the table's D call, matches the DNA was not checked. TRBV21-1 is recorded as a pseudogene. The CDR3 covers 16 residues. CDR3 in DNA: TGTGCCAGCAGATCCGGGACAGCTTACGTTAACTATGGCTACACCTTC. It yields the protein CASRSGTAYVNYGYTF.

This chain links TRBV4-2 with TRBJ2-1; TRBD2 agrees at 7 bases. In germline, CDR1 is LGHNA, CDR2 YNFKEQ. V shed 0 bases and J 6 bases; nucleotides not matched to a gene: 5. This CDR3 is 15 amino acids long. The CDR3 is CASSQDLLARNEQFF. The CDR3 region has the DNA TGTGCCAGCAGCCAAGATTTACTAGCGCGCAATGAGCAGTTCTTC.

The chain employs TRBV2 and TRBJ2-3; the D is unclear. The V gene's germline CDR1 is SNHLY and CDR2 FYNNEI. This CDR3 is 14 amino acids long. Trimming left V 2 bases short and J 2 bases short, with 8 bases between. The CDR3 here is CASSERANTDTQYF. The CDR3 region has the DNA TGTGCCAGCAGTGAAAGGGCGAACACAGATACGCAGTATTTT. Based on the CDR3 plus reference TRBV2 and TRBJ2-3, the full variable domain is EPEVTQTPSHQVTQMGQEVILRCVPISNHLYFYWYRQILGQKVEFLVSFYNNEISEKSEIFDDQFSVERPDGSNFTLKIRSTKLEDSAMYFCASSERANTDTQYFGPGTRLTVL.

V usage is TRBV5-1 and J usage is TRBJ2-3; D gene uncertain. Trimming stripped 1 base from V and 1 base from J, with 7 bases between. Germline-derived CDR1 and CDR2 are SGHRS and YFSETQ. The CDR3 totals 14 residues. CDR3 coding DNA: TGCGCCAGCAGCTTGATCCAGGGCACAGATACGCAGTATTTT. This sequence encodes CASSLIQGTDTQYF.

This sequence joins TRBV19 and TRBJ2-1, with D uncertain. CDR1 is LNHDA and CDR2 is SQIVND in the germline V gene (reference sequence). This CDR3 contains 15 residues. V dropped 3 bases and J dropped 8 bases, with 17 bases sitting between them. CDR3 DNA sequence: TGTGCCAGTAGTATTGTAGTGGGATCCCTCGATGAGCAGTTCTTC. This sequence encodes CASSIVVGSLDEQFF. Filled out from reference TRBV19 and TRBJ2-1, the complete variable domain reads DGGITQSPKYLFRKEGQNVTLSCEQNLNHDAMYWYRQDPGQGLRLIYYSQIVNDFQKGDIAEGYSVSREKKESFPLTVTSAQKNPTAFYLCASSIVVGSLDEQFFGPGTRLTVL.

The genes are TRBV9 and TRBJ1-2; TRBD1 might be the D (5 bases). This CDR3 is built from 12 residues. V shed 3 bases and J shed 7 bases, with 10 bases lying between them. Germline V CDR1 and CDR2: SGDLS, YYNGEE. The CDR3 region is CASSELGGGYTF. The CDR3 DNA is TGTGCCAGCAGCGAGTTGGGGGGTGGCTACACCTTC.

The chain has TRBV15 and TRBJ2-7; D not resolved. CDR3 length: 12 residues. V lost 0 bases to trimming and J lost 8 bases, with 8 bases between them. CDR1 is LNHNV and CDR2 is YYDKDF in the germline V gene (reference sequence). Here the CDR3 reads CATSREAAKQYF. CDR3 DNA: TGTGCCACCAGCAGAGAGGCGGCCAAGCAGTACTTC.

V gene TRBV5-5 combines with J gene TRBJ2-7; D ambiguous. In germline, CDR1 is SGHKS, CDR2 YYEKEE (reference sequence). V was cut by 3 bases and J by 2 bases, with 9 bases left in between. The CDR3 is made up of 13 amino acids. The CDR3 nucleotides are TGTGCCAGCAGCTACCTAGGCGCCTACGAGCAGTACTTC. Protein product: CASSYLGAYEQYF.

V usage is TRBV5-4 and J usage is TRBJ1-3, with 7 positions matching TRBD1. Trimming removed 5 bases from V and 1 base from J; junction bases left unmatched: 6. The length of the CDR3 is 15 residues. CDR1 and CDR2 (germline): SGHNT, YYREEE (reference sequence). CDR3 sequence: CASRTGPSSGNTIYF. The DNA of the CDR3 is TGTGCCAGCAGGACAGGGCCATCTTCTGGAAACACCATATATTTT.

The chain uses TRBV7-9 and TRBJ2-5, with D possibly being TRBD1 or TRBD2 (5 bases each). Germline CDR1 is SEHNR and CDR2 is FQNEAQ (reference sequence). The V end lost 1 base, the J end lost 5 bases, and 17 bases lay between the germline ends. The CDR3 covers 16 residues. In DNA form, the CDR3 reads TGTGCCAGCAGCTTAGTCACGGGGCAGAGGAGGGAGACCCAGTACTTC. It specifies CASSLVTGQRRETQYF. The whole variable domain, remainder taken from reference TRBV7-9 and TRBJ2-5, is DTGVSQNPRHKITKRGQNVTFRCDPISEHNRLYWYRQTLGQGPEFLTYFQNEAQLEKSRLLSDRFSAERPKGSFSTLEIQRTEQGDSAMYLCASSLVTGQRRETQYFGPGTRLLVL.

The chain carries TRBV5-1 and TRBJ2-5, with 11 bases identical to TRBD1. CDR3 size: 15 residues. J gave up 5 bases and V 0 bases, and 3 bases lay outside the gene matches. Germline CDR1 reads SGHRS; CDR2 reads YFSETQ. CDR3 loop: CASSLAGTGGETQYF. The CDR3 bases are TGCGCCAGCAGCTTGGCAGGGACAGGGGGTGAGACCCAGTACTTC.

J is TRBJ1-2 and V is TRBV6-6; D is unresolved. CDR3 length: 13 amino acids. Trimming took off 6 bases at V and 8 bases at J, with 16 bases between the two ends. CDR1 is MNHNY, CDR2 SVGAGI, per germline (reference sequence). For the CDR3, the DNA is TGTGCCAGCAGGATTTCAGAGAGCTCAGGCTACACCTTC. Amino acid sequence: CASRISESSGYTF.